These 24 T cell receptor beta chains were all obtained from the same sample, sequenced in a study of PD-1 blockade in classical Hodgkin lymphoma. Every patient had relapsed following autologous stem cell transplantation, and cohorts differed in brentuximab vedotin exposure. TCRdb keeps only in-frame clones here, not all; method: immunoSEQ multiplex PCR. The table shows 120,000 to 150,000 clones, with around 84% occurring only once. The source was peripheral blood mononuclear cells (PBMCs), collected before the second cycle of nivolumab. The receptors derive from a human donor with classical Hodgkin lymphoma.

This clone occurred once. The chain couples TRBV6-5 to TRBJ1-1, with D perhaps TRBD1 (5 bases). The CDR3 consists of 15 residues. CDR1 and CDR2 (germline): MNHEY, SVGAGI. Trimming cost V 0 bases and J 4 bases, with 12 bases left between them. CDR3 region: CASSYSRGGATEAFF. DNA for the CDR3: TGTGCCAGCAGTTACTCCCGCGGTGGGGCCACTGAAGCTTTCTTT.

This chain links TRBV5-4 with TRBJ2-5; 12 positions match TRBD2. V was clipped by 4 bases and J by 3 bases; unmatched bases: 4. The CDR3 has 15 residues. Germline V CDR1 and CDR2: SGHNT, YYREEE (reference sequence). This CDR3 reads CASSGSSGGEETQYF. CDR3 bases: TGTGCCAGCAGCGGTTCTAGCGGGGGGGAAGAGACCCAGTACTTC.

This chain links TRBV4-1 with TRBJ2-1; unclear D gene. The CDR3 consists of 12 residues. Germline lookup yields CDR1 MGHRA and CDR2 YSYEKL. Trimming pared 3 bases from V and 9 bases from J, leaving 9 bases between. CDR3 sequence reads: CASSHVRSEQFF. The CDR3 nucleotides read TGCGCCAGCAGCCACGTCAGGAGTGAGCAGTTCTTC.

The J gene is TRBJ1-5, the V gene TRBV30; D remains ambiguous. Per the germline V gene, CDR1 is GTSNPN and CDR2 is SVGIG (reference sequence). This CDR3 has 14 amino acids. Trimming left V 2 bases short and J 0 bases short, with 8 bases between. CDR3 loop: CAWSKGYSNQPQHF. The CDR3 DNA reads TGTGCCTGGAGTAAGGGCTATAGCAATCAGCCCCAGCATTTT.

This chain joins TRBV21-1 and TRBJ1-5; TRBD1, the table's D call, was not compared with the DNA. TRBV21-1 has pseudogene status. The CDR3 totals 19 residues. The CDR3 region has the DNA TGTGCCAGCAGCAAAGTTTGGACAGGGGGCTCTTTAGGCAATCAGCCCCAGCATTTT. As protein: CASSKVWTGGSLGNQPQHF.

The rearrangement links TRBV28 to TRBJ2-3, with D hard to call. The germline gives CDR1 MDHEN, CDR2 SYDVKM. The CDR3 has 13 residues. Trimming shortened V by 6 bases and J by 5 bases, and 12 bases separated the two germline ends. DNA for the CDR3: TGTGCCAGCAGCTCTAGGTTGAGAGATACGCAGTATTTT. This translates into CASSSRLRDTQYF.

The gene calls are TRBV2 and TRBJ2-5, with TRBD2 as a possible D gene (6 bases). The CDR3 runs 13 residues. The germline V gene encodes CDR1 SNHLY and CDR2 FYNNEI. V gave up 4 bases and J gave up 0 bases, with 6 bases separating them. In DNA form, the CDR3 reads TGTGCCAGCAGTGGGGACTACCAAGAGACCCAGTACTTC. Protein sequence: CASSGDYQETQYF.

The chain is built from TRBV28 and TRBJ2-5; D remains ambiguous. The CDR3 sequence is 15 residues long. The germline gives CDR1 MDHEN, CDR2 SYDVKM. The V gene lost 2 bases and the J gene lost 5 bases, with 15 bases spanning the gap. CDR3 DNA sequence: TGTGCCAGCAGTTTACCCTTTCTTGTTGGGGAGACCCAGTACTTC. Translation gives CASSLPFLVGETQYF.

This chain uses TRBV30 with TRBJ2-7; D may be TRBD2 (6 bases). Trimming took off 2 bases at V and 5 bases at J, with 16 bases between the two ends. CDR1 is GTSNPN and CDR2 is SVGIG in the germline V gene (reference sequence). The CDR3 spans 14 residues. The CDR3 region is CAWSLYVAAHEQYF. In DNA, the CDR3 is TGTGCCTGGAGTCTCTACGTAGCGGCCCACGAGCAGTACTTC.

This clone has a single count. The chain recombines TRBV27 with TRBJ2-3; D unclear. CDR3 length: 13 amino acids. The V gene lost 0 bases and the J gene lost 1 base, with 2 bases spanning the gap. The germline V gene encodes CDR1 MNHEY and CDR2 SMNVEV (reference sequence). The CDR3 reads CASSLSGTDTQYF. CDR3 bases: TGTGCCAGCAGTTTATCAGGCACAGATACGCAGTATTTT.

This CDR3 is CASSIGQGDEKLFF. The CDR3 region has the DNA TGTGCCAGTAGTATAGGACAGGGTGATGAAAAACTGTTTTTT. The rearrangement links TRBV19 to TRBJ1-4; 7 bases align to TRBD1. The CDR3 runs 14 residues. With 1 base clipped from V and 6 bases from J, the junction kept 2 bases outside the gene matches. Germline CDR1 is LNHDA and CDR2 is SQIVND (reference sequence).

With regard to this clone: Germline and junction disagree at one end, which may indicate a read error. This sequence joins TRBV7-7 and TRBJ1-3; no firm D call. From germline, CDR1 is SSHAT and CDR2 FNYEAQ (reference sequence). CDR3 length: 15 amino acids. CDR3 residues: CASSPDGPSGNTIYF. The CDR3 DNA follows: TGTGCTAGCAGCCCTGACGGACCCTCTGGAAACACCATATATTTT.

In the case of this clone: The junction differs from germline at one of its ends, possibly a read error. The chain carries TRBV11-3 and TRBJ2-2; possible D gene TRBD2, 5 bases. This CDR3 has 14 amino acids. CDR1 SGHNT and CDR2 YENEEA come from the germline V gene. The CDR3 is CVSSLTRATGELFF. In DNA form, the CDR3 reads TGTGTCAGCAGCTTAACTAGGGCTACCGGGGAGCTGTTTTTT.

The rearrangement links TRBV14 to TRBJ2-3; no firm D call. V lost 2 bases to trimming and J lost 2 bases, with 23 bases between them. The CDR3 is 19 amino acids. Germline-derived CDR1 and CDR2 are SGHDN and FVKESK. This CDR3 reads CASSQSPIHHKLITDTQYF. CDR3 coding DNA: TGTGCCAGCAGCCAATCTCCCATCCACCACAAACTTATCACAGATACGCAGTATTTT.

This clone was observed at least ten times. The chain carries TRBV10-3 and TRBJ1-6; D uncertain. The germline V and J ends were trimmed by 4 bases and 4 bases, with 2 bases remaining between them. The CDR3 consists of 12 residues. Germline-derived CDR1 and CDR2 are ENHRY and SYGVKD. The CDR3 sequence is CAISAYNSPLHF. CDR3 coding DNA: TGTGCCATCAGTGCATATAATTCACCCCTCCACTTT.

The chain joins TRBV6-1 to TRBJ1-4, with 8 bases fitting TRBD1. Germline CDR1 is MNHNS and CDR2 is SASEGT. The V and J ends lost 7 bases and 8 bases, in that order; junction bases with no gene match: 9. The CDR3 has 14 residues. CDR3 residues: CASTRQGSWEKLFF. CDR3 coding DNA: TGTGCCAGCACCCGACAGGGGTCGTGGGAAAAACTGTTTTTT.

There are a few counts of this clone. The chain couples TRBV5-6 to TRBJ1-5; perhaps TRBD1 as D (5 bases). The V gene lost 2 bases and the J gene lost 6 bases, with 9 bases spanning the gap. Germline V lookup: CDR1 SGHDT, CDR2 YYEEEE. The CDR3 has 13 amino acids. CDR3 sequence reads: CASSFRESQPQHF. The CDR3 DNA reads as TGTGCCAGCAGCTTCAGGGAGAGTCAGCCCCAGCATTTT.

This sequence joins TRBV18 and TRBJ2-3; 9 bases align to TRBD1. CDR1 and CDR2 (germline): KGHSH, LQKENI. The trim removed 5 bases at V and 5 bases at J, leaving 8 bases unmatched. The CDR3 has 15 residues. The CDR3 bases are TGTGCCAGCTCAATTAATTCGGGACAGGGAGATACGCAGTATTTT. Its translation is CASSINSGQGDTQYF.

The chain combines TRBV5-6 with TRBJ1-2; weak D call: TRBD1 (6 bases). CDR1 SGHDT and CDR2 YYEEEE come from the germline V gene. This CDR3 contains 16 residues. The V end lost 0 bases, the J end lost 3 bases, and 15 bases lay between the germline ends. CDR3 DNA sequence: TGTGCCAGCAGCTTGGAGATACAGGGTGCGGACTATGGCTACACCTTC. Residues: CASSLEIQGADYGYTF.

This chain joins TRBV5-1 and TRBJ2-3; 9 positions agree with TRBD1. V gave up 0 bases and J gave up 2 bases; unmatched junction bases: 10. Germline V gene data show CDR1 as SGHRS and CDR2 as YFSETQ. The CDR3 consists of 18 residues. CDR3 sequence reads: CASSLGLGQGPFTDTQYF. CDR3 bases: TGCGCCAGCAGCTTGGGGCTTGGACAGGGGCCGTTCACAGATACGCAGTATTTT.

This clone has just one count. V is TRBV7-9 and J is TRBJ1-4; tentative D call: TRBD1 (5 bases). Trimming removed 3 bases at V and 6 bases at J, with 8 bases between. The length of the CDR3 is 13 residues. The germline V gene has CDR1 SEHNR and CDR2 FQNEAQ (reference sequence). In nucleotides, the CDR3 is TGTGCCAGCAGCTTTCGGGGGGATGAAAAACTGTTTTTT. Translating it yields CASSFRGDEKLFF.

CDR3 nucleotides: TGTGCCAGCAGCTTTCAGGTAGCGGGAGGTTCTCCCACAGATACGCAGTATTTT. Protein product: CASSFQVAGGSPTDTQYF. The V call is TRBV7-6, the J call TRBJ2-3; 10 bases line up with TRBD2. Germline CDR1 is SGHVS and CDR2 is FNYEAQ. With 3 bases clipped from V and 2 bases from J, the junction kept 11 bases outside the gene matches. CDR3 size: 18 residues.

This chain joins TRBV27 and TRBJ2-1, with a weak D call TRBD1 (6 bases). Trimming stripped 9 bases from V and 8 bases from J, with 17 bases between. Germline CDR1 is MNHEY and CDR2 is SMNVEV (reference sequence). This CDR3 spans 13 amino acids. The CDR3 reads CARESGGDYEQFF. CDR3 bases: TGTGCCAGAGAATCTGGGGGCGACTATGAGCAGTTCTTC.

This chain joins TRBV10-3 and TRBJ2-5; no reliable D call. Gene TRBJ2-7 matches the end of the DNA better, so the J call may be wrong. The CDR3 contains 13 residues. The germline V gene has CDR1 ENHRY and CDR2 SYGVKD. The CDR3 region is CAISPPPTYEQYF. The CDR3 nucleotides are TGTGCCATCAGTCCGCCACCAACCTACGAGCAGTACTTC.